This paragraph reports one T cell receptor beta chain. TCRdb keeps only in-frame clones here, not all; method: immunoSEQ multiplex PCR. The data hold approximately 2.5 million clones, with approximately 92% observed a single time. From CD4+ cells came CD45RA+ naive and CD45RA-negative memory subsets. The data belong to a study of shared clonotypes between healthy human individuals. V lost 1 base and J 4 bases, leaving 11 bases between the germline ends. The CDR3 extends over 15 amino acids. Germline assignment: CDR1 SGHNT and CDR2 YYREEE (reference sequence). This chain uses TRBV5-4 with TRBJ1-4, with D unresolved. The specimen was naive CD4+ T cells sorted from blood. Specified subset: CD45RA+ positively selected. This clonotype was sampled from a man between 18 and 29 years old in good health. This CDR3 reads CASSLSSAINEKLFF. The CDR3 DNA follows: TGTGCCAGCAGCTTGTCTTCGGCCATTAATGAAAAACTGTTTTTT.